This TCR beta chain was recorded in a study of patients and donors after allogeneic stem cell transplantation. About this clonotype itself: This clone may be a read error of a much larger clone one base away.

Germline V CDR1 and CDR2: LNHNV, YYDKDF (reference sequence). CDR3 length: 15 amino acids. TCRdb analysed the RT-PCR reads with MiXCR anew, one entry per CDR3 protein. The table includes 15,000 to 25,000 distinct CDR3 sequences, less than 5% detected once. The chain links TRBV15 to TRBJ2-7; 7 nucleotides line up with TRBD2. Sequencing input: blood, either unsorted or a sorted T cell fraction (not recorded which). The clonotype comes from a human donor who was either an allogeneic HSCT recipient or a stem cell or donor lymphocyte infusion donor (not recorded which). It is not recorded whose cells these are; they may come from a transplant donor. The CDR3 DNA is TGTGTCACCAGCAGAGGGACTACTCGCTCCTACGAGCAGTACTTC. Translated, it gives CVTSRGTTRSYEQYF.